This T cell receptor beta chain was found in a study of blood T cell repertoires in COVID-19 (dated by TCRdb to between 2020 and 2021). About the investigation overall: Samples covering the acute and convalescent phases of COVID-19 were provided by collaborators in the United States, Italy and Spain. The material from the prospective study consisted of cDNA or gDNA derived from T cells, B-cell-depleted T cells, or PBMCs. The dataset comprised deeply sampled blood TCRbeta repertoires from subjects exposed to, actively infected with, or recovered from COVID-19. The repertoires were released in a freely available public database meant as a resource for research on the immune response to SARS-CoV-2. Samples were obtained from the ongoing ImmuneRACE study (first 160 participants) and from over 1,000 subjects provided by 6 global collaborators. Nearly every sample came with metadata listing a de-identified subject ID, COVID-19 status, age in years and sex. Where available, HLA class I and class II types were obtained from metadata supplied by the sample provider rather than from assay-based typing. Results the study describes overall, beyond this receptor: Clinical and demographic metadata were provided uncurated, with the amount varying by source and participant.

Whole blood was collected in K2EDTA tubes by collaborating institutions according to the institutions' own protocols. Collaborator samples were shipped for TCRbeta analysis as frozen whole blood, isolated PBMCs, or DNA extracted from either sample type. Comment on this clone: Its antigen is currently not known. The record has no base qualities; no much larger clone is one base away.

TCRbeta CDR3 regions were amplified from genomic DNA using the immunoSEQ Assay, a bias-controlled multiplex PCR. The paper's data handling went like this. The number of nucleated cells in each sample was estimated from the amplification of reference gene primers within the assay. To quantify the absolute abundance of each unique TCRbeta CDR3 rearrangement, sequence reads were collapsed and filtered. For each sample, productive Simpson clonality was calculated as the square root of Simpson's diversity index over productive rearrangements. TCRdb re-hosts the immuneACCESS table, in-frame sequences only. Its copies lack some clones; in the studies checked, an unresolved V gene accounts for under half of them, and the cause for the rest is not known. V, J and clone size reflect that table, while D and trimming were determined from the DNA. This sample holds some 380,000 clones; 81% were observed only once. The ten largest clones represent more than 1% of the sample.

From the cysteine up to the phenylalanine, the CDR3 has a length of 14 residues. This entry keeps only the CDR3 DNA: 42 bases, framed from base 1. The germline V gene (reference sequence) gives CDR1 as SEHNR and CDR2 as FQNEAQ. For this chain, trimming is 3 bases at the V end and 4 bases at the J end, and the number of junction bases without a gene match is 4. Sequenced: peripheral blood. The chain employs TRBV7-9 and TRBJ1-1; the central 8 bases match TRBD1. The receptor was derived from a human donor with acute or convalescent COVID-19. The donor label of this sample is uncertain. The CDR3 loop reads CASSFQGASTEAFF. Here is the DNA: TGTGCCAGCAGCTTTCAGGGGGCGTCCACTGAAGCTTTCTTT.